This T cell receptor beta chain was sequenced in a study of blood T cell repertoires in COVID-19. About the study: Samples taken during acute and convalescent COVID-19 were collected in the United States, Italy and Spain. The analysed material was cDNA or gDNA that came from T cells, B-cell-depleted T cells, or PBMCs.

In the original workflow: Amplification of reference gene primers provided the estimated nucleated cell counts. The method was immunoSEQ multiplex PCR; TCRdb's version includes in-frame clones alone and lacks a portion of them. The V and J calls and clone size come from that table; D and trimming were worked out from the DNA. The profile shows over 250,000 clones, 80% to 90% of them singletons. This CDR3 has 14 amino acids. The genes are TRBV21-1 and TRBJ2-7; TRBD1, the D gene given by the table, was not confirmed from the DNA. TRBV21-1 corresponds to a pseudogene. Sequenced: peripheral blood. This TCR derives from a woman aged 45-59 years who had recovered from COVID-19. In nucleotides, the CDR3 is TGTGCCAGCAGCAAAGGGGACAGCGGCTACGAGCAGTACTTC. Residues: CASSKGDSGYEQYF.